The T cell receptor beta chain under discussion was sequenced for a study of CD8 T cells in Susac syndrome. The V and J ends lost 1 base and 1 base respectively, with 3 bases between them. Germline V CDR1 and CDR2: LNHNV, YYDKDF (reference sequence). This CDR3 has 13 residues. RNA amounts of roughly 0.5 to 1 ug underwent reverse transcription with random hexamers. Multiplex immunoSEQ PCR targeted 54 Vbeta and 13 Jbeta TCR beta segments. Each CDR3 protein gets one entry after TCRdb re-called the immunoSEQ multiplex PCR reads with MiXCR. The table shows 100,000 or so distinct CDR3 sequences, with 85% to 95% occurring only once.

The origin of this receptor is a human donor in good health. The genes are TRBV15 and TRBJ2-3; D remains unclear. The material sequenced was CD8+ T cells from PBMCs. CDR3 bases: TGTGCCACCAGCAGAGTACGCACAGATACGCAGTATTTT. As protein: CATSRVRTDTQYF. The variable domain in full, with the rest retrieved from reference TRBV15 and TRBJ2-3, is DAMVIQNPRYQVTQFGKPVTLSCSQTLNHNVMYWYQQKSSQAPKLLFHYYDKDFNNEADTPDNFQSRRPNTSFCFLDIRSPGLGDTAMYLCATSRVRTDTQYFGPGTRLTVL.